This T cell receptor (beta chain) was sequenced for a study of response to subunit inactivated influenza vaccine. Study results and limitations: Authors proposed each seasonal influenza vaccination draws in few new T cells.

Regarding this clonotype: Antigen specificity is unknown.

TCRdb fed the RT-PCR reads into MiXCR, producing one record per CDR3 protein. This repertoire shows around 520,000 distinct CDR3 sequences, about an eighth found once; its top ten account for roughly 10%. V was pared by 8 bases and J by 7 bases, with 9 bases of the junction left unmatched. CDR3 length equals 13 residues. Per germline, CDR1 SGHTA and CDR2 FQGNSA. This TCR derives from a man aged 45-60 years who received an inactivated influenza vaccine. The sample here was PBMCs from blood, taken on the day of vaccination. The gene calls are TRBV7-2 and TRBJ2-5; 8 bases line up with TRBD2. The CDR3 DNA is TGTGCCAGCCAAACTAGCGGCTCCGGGACCCAGTACTTC. Its translation: CASQTSGSGTQYF.